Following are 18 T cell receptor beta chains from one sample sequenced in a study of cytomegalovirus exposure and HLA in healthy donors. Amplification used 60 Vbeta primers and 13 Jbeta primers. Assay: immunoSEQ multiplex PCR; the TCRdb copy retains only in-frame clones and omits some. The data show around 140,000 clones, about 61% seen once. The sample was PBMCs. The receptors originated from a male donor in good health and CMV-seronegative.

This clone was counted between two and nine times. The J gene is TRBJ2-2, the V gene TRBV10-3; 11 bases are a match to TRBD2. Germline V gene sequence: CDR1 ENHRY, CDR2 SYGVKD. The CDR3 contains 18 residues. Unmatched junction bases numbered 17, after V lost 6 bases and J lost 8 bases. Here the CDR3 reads CAISPVGLAGVLEGELFF. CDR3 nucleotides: TGTGCCATCAGCCCAGTCGGACTAGCGGGCGTACTAGAGGGGGAGCTGTTTTTT.

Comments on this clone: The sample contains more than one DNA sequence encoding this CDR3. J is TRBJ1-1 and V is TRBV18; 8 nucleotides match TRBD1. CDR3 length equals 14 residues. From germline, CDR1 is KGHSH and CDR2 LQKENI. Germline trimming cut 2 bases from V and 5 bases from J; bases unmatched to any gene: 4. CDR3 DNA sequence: TGTGCCAGCTCACCAGGGACAGGAGGAACTGAAGCTTTCTTT. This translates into CASSPGTGGTEAFF.

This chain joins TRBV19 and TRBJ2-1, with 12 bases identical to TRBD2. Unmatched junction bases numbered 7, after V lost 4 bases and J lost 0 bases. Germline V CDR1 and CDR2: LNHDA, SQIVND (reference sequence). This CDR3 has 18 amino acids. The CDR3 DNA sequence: TGTGCCAGTAGTACTAGCGGGGGGGTTTTATACTCCTACAATGAGCAGTTCTTC. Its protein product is CASSTSGGVLYSYNEQFF.

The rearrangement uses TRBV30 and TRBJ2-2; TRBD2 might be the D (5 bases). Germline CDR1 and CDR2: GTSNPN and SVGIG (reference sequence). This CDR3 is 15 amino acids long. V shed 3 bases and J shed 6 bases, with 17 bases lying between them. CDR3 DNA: TGTGCCTGGAGGCACCGGGGTCTTGGCGCCGGGGAGCTGTTTTTT. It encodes CAWRHRGLGAGELFF.

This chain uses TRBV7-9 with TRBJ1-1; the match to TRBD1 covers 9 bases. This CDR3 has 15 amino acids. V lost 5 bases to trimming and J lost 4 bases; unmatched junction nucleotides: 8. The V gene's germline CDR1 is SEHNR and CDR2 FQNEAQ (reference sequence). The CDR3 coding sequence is TGTGCCAGCAGCAAGACAGGGGGGCTTAGCACTGAAGCTTTCTTT. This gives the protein CASSKTGGLSTEAFF.

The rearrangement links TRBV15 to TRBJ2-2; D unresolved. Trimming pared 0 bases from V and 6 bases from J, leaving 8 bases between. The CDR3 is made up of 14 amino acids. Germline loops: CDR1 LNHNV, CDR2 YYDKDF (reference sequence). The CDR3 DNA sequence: TGTGCCACCAGCAGAGACGCGTTCGCCGGGGAGCTGTTTTTT. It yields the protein CATSRDAFAGELFF.

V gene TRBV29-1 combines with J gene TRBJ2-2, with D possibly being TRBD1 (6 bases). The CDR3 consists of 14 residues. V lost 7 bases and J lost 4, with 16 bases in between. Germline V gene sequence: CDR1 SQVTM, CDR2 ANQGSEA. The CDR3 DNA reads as TGCAGCGCTAAGCCGGGACATAGCACCGGGGAGCTGTTTTTT. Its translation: CSAKPGHSTGELFF.

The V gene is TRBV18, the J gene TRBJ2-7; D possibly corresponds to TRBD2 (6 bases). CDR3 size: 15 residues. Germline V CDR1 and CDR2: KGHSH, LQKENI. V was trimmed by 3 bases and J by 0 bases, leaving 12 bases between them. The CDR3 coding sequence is TGTGCCAGCTCACCGAGGAGGGGAGGCTCCTACGAGCAGTACTTC. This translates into CASSPRRGGSYEQYF. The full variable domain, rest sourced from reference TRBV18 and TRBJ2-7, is NAGVMQNPRHLVRRRGQEARLRCSPMKGHSHVYWYRQLPEEGLKFMVYLQKENIIDESGMPKERFSAEFPKEGPSILRIQQVVRGDSAAYFCASSPRRGGSYEQYFGPGTRLTVT.

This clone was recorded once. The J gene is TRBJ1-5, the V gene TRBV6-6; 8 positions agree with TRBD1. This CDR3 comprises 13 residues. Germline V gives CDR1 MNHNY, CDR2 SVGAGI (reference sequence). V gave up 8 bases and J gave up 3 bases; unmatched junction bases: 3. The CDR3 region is CASRDRSNQPQHF. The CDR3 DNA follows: TGTGCCAGCCGGGACAGGTCCAATCAGCCCCAGCATTTT.

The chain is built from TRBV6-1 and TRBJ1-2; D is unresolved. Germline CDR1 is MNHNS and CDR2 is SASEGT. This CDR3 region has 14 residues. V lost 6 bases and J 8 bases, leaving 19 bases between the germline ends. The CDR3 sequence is CASRLSGERRGYTF. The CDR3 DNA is TGTGCCAGCAGATTATCAGGTGAACGAAGGGGCTACACCTTC.

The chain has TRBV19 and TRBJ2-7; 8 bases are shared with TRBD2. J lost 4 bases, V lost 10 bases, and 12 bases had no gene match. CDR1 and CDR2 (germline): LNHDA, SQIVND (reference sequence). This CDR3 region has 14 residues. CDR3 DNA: TGTGCCACCTCGAGTGGGGGCGGGGGGTACGAGCAGTACTTC. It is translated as CATSSGGGGYEQYF.

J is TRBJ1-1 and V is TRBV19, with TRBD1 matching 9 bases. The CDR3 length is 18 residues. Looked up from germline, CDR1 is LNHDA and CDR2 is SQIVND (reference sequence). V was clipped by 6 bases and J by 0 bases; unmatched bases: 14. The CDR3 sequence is CASSGGGTGQGLNTEAFF. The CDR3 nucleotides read TGTGCCAGTAGCGGGGGAGGGACAGGGCAAGGTCTGAACACTGAAGCTTTCTTT.

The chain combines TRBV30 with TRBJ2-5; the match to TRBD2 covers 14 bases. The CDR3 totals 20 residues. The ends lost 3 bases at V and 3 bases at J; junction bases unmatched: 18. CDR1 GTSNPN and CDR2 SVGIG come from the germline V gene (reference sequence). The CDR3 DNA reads TGTGCCTGGAGCACAAAGATTCACAACCGGACTAGCGGGGGGAAAGAGACCCAGTACTTC. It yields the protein CAWSTKIHNRTSGGKETQYF. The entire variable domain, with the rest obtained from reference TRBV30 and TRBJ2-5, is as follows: SQTIHQWPATLVQPVGSPLSLECTVEGTSNPNLYWYRQAAGRGLQLLFYSVGIGQISSEVPQNLSASRPQDRQFILSSKKLLLSDSGFYLCAWSTKIHNRTSGGKETQYFGPGTRLLVL.

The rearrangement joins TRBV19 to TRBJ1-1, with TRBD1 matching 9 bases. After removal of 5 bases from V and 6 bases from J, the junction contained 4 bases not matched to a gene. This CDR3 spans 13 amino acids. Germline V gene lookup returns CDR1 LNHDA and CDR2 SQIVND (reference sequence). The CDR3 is CASSPDRGSEAFF. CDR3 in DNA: TGTGCCAGTAGTCCTGACAGGGGGTCTGAAGCTTTCTTT. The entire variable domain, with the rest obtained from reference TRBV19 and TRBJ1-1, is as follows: DGGITQSPKYLFRKEGQNVTLSCEQNLNHDAMYWYRQDPGQGLRLIYYSQIVNDFQKGDIAEGYSVSREKKESFPLTVTSAQKNPTAFYLCASSPDRGSEAFFGQGTRLTVV.

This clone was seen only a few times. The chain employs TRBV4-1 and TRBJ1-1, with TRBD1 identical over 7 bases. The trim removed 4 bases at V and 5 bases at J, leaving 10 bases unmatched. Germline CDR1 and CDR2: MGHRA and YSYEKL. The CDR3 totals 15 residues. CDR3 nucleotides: TGCGCCAGCAGCCCGGGTGGCCAGGGGGGTACTGAAGCTTTCTTT. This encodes CASSPGGQGGTEAFF.

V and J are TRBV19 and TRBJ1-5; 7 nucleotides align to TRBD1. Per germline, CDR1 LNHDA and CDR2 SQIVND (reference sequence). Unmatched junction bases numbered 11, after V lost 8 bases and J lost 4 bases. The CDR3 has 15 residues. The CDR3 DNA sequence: TGTGCCAGTCACCCTCCCGACAGGGTGAATCAGCCCCAGCATTTT. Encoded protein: CASHPPDRVNQPQHF.

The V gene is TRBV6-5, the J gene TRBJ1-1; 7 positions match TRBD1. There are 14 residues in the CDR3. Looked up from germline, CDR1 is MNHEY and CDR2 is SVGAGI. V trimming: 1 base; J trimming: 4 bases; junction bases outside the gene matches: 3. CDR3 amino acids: CASSYLGGGTEAFF. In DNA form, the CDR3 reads TGTGCCAGCAGTTACTTAGGGGGCGGCACTGAAGCTTTCTTT.

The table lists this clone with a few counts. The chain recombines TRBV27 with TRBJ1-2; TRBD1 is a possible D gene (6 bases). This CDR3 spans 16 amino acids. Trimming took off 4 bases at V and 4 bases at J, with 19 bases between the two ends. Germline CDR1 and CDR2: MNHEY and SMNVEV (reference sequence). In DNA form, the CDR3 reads TGTGCCAGCAGTTCCATACGGGTCCAAGGGGGCTATGGCTACACCTTC. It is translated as CASSSIRVQGGYGYTF.